A single sample gave rise to the 21 T cell receptor beta chains below, sequenced in a study of untreated major depressive disorder. Study conclusions and caveats: CD4+ T cells from depressed patients used TRBV05-01 (Vbeta 5.1) more often than controls.

Profiled with immunoSEQ multiplex PCR; TCRdb holds only in-frame clones, not every one. The repertoire has about 19,000 clones, about 92% of them found once; the top ten carry roughly 0.6%. The antigens these receptors bind are not known. Sequencing used CD4+ T cells from PBMCs. These receptors all stem from a woman in her 40s with major depressive disorder.

The count of this clone is one. J is TRBJ1-1 and V is TRBV27; maybe TRBD1 (5 bases). The CDR3 runs to 14 residues. Germline-derived CDR1 and CDR2 are MNHEY and SMNVEV (reference sequence). The germline V and J ends were trimmed by 7 bases and 0 bases, with 12 bases remaining between them. The CDR3 here is CASMGLTVNTEAFF. The CDR3 coding sequence is TGTGCCAGCATGGGTCTGACAGTGAACACTGAAGCTTTCTTT.

The chain uses TRBV19 and TRBJ1-1; D not certain. Germline assignment: CDR1 LNHDA and CDR2 SQIVND (reference sequence). The CDR3 loop spans 16 amino acids. Trimming took 0 bases from V and 1 from J, leaving 12 bases between them. CDR3 nucleotide sequence: TGTGCCAGTAGTATAGAGGACCCGCGAGGGAACACTGAAGCTTTCTTT. It is translated as CASSIEDPRGNTEAFF. The whole variable domain, filled in from reference TRBV19 and TRBJ1-1, reads DGGITQSPKYLFRKEGQNVTLSCEQNLNHDAMYWYRQDPGQGLRLIYYSQIVNDFQKGDIAEGYSVSREKKESFPLTVTSAQKNPTAFYLCASSIEDPRGNTEAFFGQGTRLTVV.

This clone has a single count. V and J are TRBV28 and TRBJ2-7; D gene uncertain. In germline, CDR1 is MDHEN, CDR2 SYDVKM. There are 12 residues in the CDR3. With 6 bases removed from V and 0 bases from J, the gap between germline ends came to 6 bases. CDR3: CASSSSSYEQYF. The CDR3 bases are TGTGCCAGCAGCTCAAGCTCCTACGAGCAGTACTTC.

This clone was observed once. This chain connects TRBV6-6 to TRBJ1-1; D perhaps matches TRBD1 (5 bases). The V end was cut by 2 bases, the J end by 1 base, with 8 bases between. Germline values: CDR1 MNHNY, CDR2 SVGAGI (reference sequence). CDR3 size: 14 residues. CDR3 amino acids: CASSYGAANTEAFF. The CDR3 DNA sequence: TGTGCCAGCAGTTACGGGGCGGCGAACACTGAAGCTTTCTTT.

The chain employs TRBV5-1 and TRBJ2-3, with 8 bases aligning to TRBD2. With 0 bases clipped from V and 5 bases from J, the junction kept 5 bases outside the gene matches. The CDR3 is 15 amino acids. The germline gives CDR1 SGHRS, CDR2 YFSETQ. The CDR3 sequence: CASSLGAAGVDTQYF. In DNA, the CDR3 is TGCGCCAGCAGCTTGGGCGCAGCGGGAGTAGATACGCAGTATTTT. Looking up the rest from reference TRBV5-1 and TRBJ2-3 gives the full variable domain: KAGVTQTPRYLIKTRGQQVTLSCSPISGHRSVSWYQQTPGQGLQFLFEYFSETQRNKGNFPGRFSGRQFSNSRSEMNVSTLELGDSALYLCASSLGAAGVDTQYFGPGTRLTVL.

The rearrangement uses TRBV30 and TRBJ1-2; D gene unclear. The germline CDR1 and CDR2 sequences are GTSNPN and SVGIG (reference sequence). CDR3 length: 13 residues. V gave up 1 base and J gave up 2 bases, with 8 bases separating them. The CDR3 spells CAWSDTPNYGYTF. CDR3 nucleotide sequence: TGTGCCTGGAGTGACACACCAAACTATGGCTACACCTTC.

This chain joins TRBV6-1 and TRBJ1-2, with D maybe TRBD1 (6 bases). CDR3 length: 16 residues. Trimming removed 3 bases at V and 6 bases at J, with 20 bases between. Germline CDR1 reads MNHNS; CDR2 reads SASEGT. The CDR3 region has the DNA TGTGCCAGCAGTGAGGCCCTCCGAGGGGGGAGGGATGGCTACACCTTC. Protein sequence: CASSEALRGGRDGYTF.

J is TRBJ1-1 and V is TRBV27, with a tentative D call TRBD1 (6 bases). The length of the CDR3 is 13 residues. Trimming left V 5 bases short and J 1 base short, with 8 bases between. Per the germline V gene, CDR1 is MNHEY and CDR2 is SMNVEV (reference sequence). The CDR3 region has the DNA TGTGCCAGCAGTAAGGGGGAGAACACTGAAGCTTTCTTT. It is translated as CASSKGENTEAFF.

The CDR3 is CASGMYRGNSPLHF. CDR3 bases: TGTGCCAGCGGGATGTACAGGGGGAATTCACCCCTCCACTTT. The V call is TRBV2, the J call TRBJ1-6, with 8 bases fitting TRBD1. The germline CDR1 and CDR2 sequences are SNHLY and FYNNEI. With 8 bases clipped from V and 7 bases from J, the junction kept 7 bases outside the gene matches. The CDR3 sequence is 14 residues long.

The chain combines TRBV12-5 with TRBJ2-5; 9 nucleotides line up with TRBD2. The CDR3 length is 15 residues. Unmatched junction bases numbered 9, after V lost 3 bases and J lost 7 bases. Germline values: CDR1 LGHNT, CDR2 FRNRAP. The DNA of the CDR3 is TGTGCTAGTGGTTTCGGCGGGGGGGCCGGAGGGACCCAGTACTTC. This encodes CASGFGGGAGGTQYF.

This chain uses TRBV4-2 with TRBJ2-6; 10 nucleotides line up with TRBD1. Germline V gene lookup returns CDR1 LGHNA and CDR2 YNFKEQ. The CDR3 extends over 17 amino acids. The junction had 4 bases not matched to a gene; V was cut back by 1 base and J by 4 bases. The DNA for the CDR3 is TGTGCCAGCAGCCAAGCCGGGACAGGGGCCGGGGCCAACGTCCTGACTTTC. This sequence encodes CASSQAGTGAGANVLTF.

The chain uses TRBV27 and TRBJ2-2; 7 positions agree with TRBD2. CDR3 length equals 17 residues. J lost 1 base, V lost 2 bases, and 7 bases had no gene match. The germline V gene has CDR1 MNHEY and CDR2 SMNVEV (reference sequence). CDR3 sequence reads: CASSLEAPSGNTGELFF. CDR3 DNA: TGTGCCAGCAGTTTAGAGGCCCCTAGCGGGAACACCGGGGAGCTGTTTTTT.

The rearrangement uses TRBV5-1 and TRBJ2-7, with 7 bases identical to TRBD1. CDR1 and CDR2 from the germline V gene are SGHRS and YFSETQ. With V trimmed by 6 bases and J by 0 bases, 6 bases remained unmatched. The CDR3 runs to 14 residues. The CDR3 is CASNVDRPSYEQYF. CDR3 DNA: TGCGCCAGCAACGTGGACAGGCCCTCCTACGAGCAGTACTTC.

V and J are TRBV4-1 and TRBJ2-7, with D perhaps TRBD2 (5 bases). V gave up 3 bases and J gave up 3 bases, with 21 bases separating them. The CDR3 contains 17 residues. Germline V gene data show CDR1 as MGHRA and CDR2 as YSYEKL. CDR3 region: CASSHPGEGVKVYEQYF. The CDR3 DNA follows: TGCGCCAGCAGCCATCCCGGAGAGGGTGTAAAAGTCTACGAGCAGTACTTC.

The chain couples TRBV20-1 to TRBJ2-5; the D is unclear. Germline V gene lookup returns CDR1 DFQATT and CDR2 SNEGSKA (reference sequence). V gave up 5 bases and J gave up 3 bases, with 7 bases separating them. The CDR3 is 11 residues long. Written as DNA, the CDR3 is TGCAGTGCTGGACCGAAAGAGACCCAGTACTTC. Its translation: CSAGPKETQYF.

J is TRBJ1-6 and V is TRBV6-5; D ambiguous. This CDR3 is 14 amino acids long. Trimming removed 5 bases at V and 4 bases at J, with 9 bases between. Germline V gene data show CDR1 as MNHEY and CDR2 as SVGAGI. The CDR3 sequence is CASSRGRYNSPLHF. DNA of the CDR3: TGTGCCAGCAGTCGCGGACGGTATAATTCACCCCTCCACTTT.

The chain has TRBV9 and TRBJ2-1, with D perhaps given as TRBD1 or TRBD2 (5 bases each). The germline V and J ends were trimmed by 3 bases and 3 bases, with 13 bases remaining between them. This CDR3 is built from 15 residues. Per the germline V gene, CDR1 is SGDLS and CDR2 is YYNGEE. DNA of the CDR3: TGTGCCAGCAGCGATCGGGACGGACGCTACAATGAGCAGTTCTTC. Residues: CASSDRDGRYNEQFF.

The chain couples TRBV15 to TRBJ1-2; 7 bases are shared with TRBD1. Germline trimming cut 5 bases from V and 8 bases from J; bases unmatched to any gene: 5. The CDR3 consists of 12 residues. Germline CDR1 LNHNV, CDR2 YYDKDF (reference sequence). The CDR3 protein is CATSQDRSGYTF. The CDR3 region has the DNA TGTGCCACCAGCCAGGACAGGAGCGGCTACACCTTC.

The count of this clone is one. The chain employs TRBV18 and TRBJ2-1, with D possibly being TRBD1 (5 bases). CDR3 length: 15 residues. Germline V gene sequence: CDR1 KGHSH, CDR2 LQKENI. V lost 2 bases, J lost 11 bases, and 19 bases lay in between. Here the CDR3 DNA reads TGTGCCAGCTCACCAAATACCCCCCTAGGGGTTCAGCAGTTCTTC. Encoded protein: CASSPNTPLGVQQFF.

The chain carries TRBV11-2 and TRBJ1-4; no reliable D call. The CDR3 loop spans 14 amino acids. CDR1 and CDR2 (germline): SGHAT, FQNNGV. Trimming took 6 bases from V and 7 from J, leaving 15 bases between them. The chain's CDR3 is CASRQPGMGEKLFF. In DNA, the CDR3 is TGTGCCAGCAGACAACCGGGAATGGGTGAAAAACTGTTTTTT. Full variable domain (outside the CDR3, taken from reference TRBV11-2 and TRBJ1-4): EAGVAQSPRYKIIEKRQSVAFWCNPISGHATLYWYQQILGQGPKLLIQFQNNGVVDDSQLPKDRFSAERLKGVDSTLKIQPAKLEDSAVYLCASRQPGMGEKLFFGSGTQLSVL.

J is TRBJ1-4 and V is TRBV5-1; the D gene is possibly TRBD1 (5 bases). Germline V gene sequence: CDR1 SGHRS, CDR2 YFSETQ. The CDR3 has 14 residues. Deletions cut 1 base from V and 6 bases from J, with 10 bases between. The CDR3 region is CASSLWGDYEKLFF. CDR3 DNA sequence: TGCGCCAGCAGCTTGTGGGGGGACTATGAAAAACTGTTTTTT.